A selection of T cell receptor beta chains follows, all from one sample in a study of chemoradiotherapy in HPV16-positive cancers. Sequenced by immunoSEQ multiplex PCR; TCRdb stores in-frame clones only, minus some. The table shows about 1,300 clones, with less than 85% occurring only once. The sample consisted of tumor tissue, taken from a patient who underwent chemoradiotherapy. Source of these receptors: a human donor with HPV-associated anogenital cancer. The CDR3 runs from the conserved cysteine through the conserved F or W. Fields, in order: J gene, clone size, V gene, CDR3 protein. Rows may omit the clone size; those that give it use once, few, many or a size class.

>TRBJ2-1|few|TRBV7-6
CASSLREGNEQFF
>TRBJ2-5|NA|TRBV28
CASSLVGSGGLTQYF
>TRBJ2-5|NA|TRBV25-1
CASSEYTSGIQETQYF
>TRBJ2-1|NA|TRBV4-2
CASSPTNNEQFF
>TRBJ1-1|NA|TRBV6-6
CASSYSFGEQNTEAFF
>TRBJ2-7|NA|TRBV28
CASSPGGQRVSYEQYF
>TRBJ2-1|NA|TRBV27
CASRPGGSYNEQFF
>TRBJ1-4|NA|TRBV7-9
CASSSPQTTNEKLFF
>TRBJ2-5|NA|TRBV7-8
CASSFSGGEETQYF
>TRBJ1-5|NA|TRBV6-1
CASISGVSNQPQHF
>TRBJ2-3|NA|TRBV7-6
CASSGWTADTDTQYF
>TRBJ2-2|NA|TRBV30
CAWSVPSGNAGELFF
>TRBJ2-3|NA|TRBV7-9
CASSLETSPAQYF
>TRBJ1-1|NA|TRBV27
CASSWGDRATEAFF
>TRBJ1-2|NA|TRBV27
CASSLDYRGRSYGYTF
>TRBJ2-2|NA|TRBV5-1
CASSLTWIGELFF
>TRBJ1-2|NA|TRBV6-5
CASRWGGGVIRGYTF
>TRBJ2-7|once|TRBV19
CASSMISDGEQYF
>TRBJ2-7|NA|TRBV5-1
CASSSFPAYEQYF
>TRBJ2-2|few|TRBV30
CAWSRLANTGELFF
>TRBJ1-5|few|TRBV7-2
CASSLEIRQPQHF
>TRBJ1-5|few|TRBV11-2
CASSLEGVQPQHF
>TRBJ2-2|NA|TRBV5-6
CASSFRPLNTGELFF
>TRBJ1-2|NA|TRBV6-9
CASKATGFYGYTF
>TRBJ1-5|NA|TRBV27
CASSLLPDGRGQPQHF
>TRBJ2-7|NA|TRBV11-2
CASSSGQSYEQYF
>TRBJ2-1|once|TRBV4-3
CASSQERLSRENEQFF
>TRBJ2-3|NA|TRBV4-2
CASQGNRGSTDTQYF
>TRBJ1-1|few|TRBV9
CASSASTRQRNTEAFF
>TRBJ2-7|NA|TRBV4-3
CASSRGIAGNYEQYF
>TRBJ1-5|few|TRBV4-1
CASSQEGYSGGPQHF
>NA|NA|TRBV14
CASSQGLAGYEQYF
>TRBJ1-1|few|TRBV28
CASSENRAENTEAFF
>TRBJ2-1|NA|TRBV19
CASSIVSGQGRYNEQFF
>TRBJ1-5|few|TRBV5-3
CAIHKIRDRDNQPQHF
>TRBJ2-7|NA|TRBV27
CASSGQGAFEQYF
>TRBJ1-3|NA|TRBV5-1
CASSPSAAADSGNTIYF
>TRBJ1-1|NA|TRBV30
CAWNPEADSVLSEAFF
>TRBJ2-5|few|TRBV19
CASSARGLSETQYF
>TRBJ2-1|NA|TRBV2
CAAQGVTGTSGRAGYNEQFF
>TRBJ1-3|NA|TRBV13
CASSPLGDSDYTIYF
>TRBJ1-5|few|TRBV10-3
CAIRRDSNQPQHF
>TRBJ2-7|NA|TRBV29-1
CSVEDQRGSEQYF
>TRBJ2-1|NA|TRBV19
CASSLGVAGPQDEQFF
>TRBJ2-1|NA|TRBV28
CASSLFSGFNEQFF
>TRBJ2-7|NA|TRBV9
CASSVELREGSEQYF
>TRBJ2-2|NA|TRBV11-3
CASSLEGISGELFF
>TRBJ2-1|NA|TRBV7-9
CASSLESGSYNEQFF
>TRBJ2-6|NA|TRBV18
CASSPLRGAGANVLTF
>TRBJ1-6|NA|TRBV5-1
CASSLGTSNSPLHF